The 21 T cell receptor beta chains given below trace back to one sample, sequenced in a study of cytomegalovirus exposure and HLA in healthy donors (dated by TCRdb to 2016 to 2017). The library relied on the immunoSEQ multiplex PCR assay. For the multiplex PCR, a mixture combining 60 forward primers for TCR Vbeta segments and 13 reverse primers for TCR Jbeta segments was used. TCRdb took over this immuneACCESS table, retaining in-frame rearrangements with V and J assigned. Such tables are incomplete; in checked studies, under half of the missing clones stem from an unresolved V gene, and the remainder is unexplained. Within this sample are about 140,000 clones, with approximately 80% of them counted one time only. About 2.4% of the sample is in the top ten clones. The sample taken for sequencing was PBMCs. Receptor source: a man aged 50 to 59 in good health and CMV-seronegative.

Here the CDR3 DNA reads TGTGCCAGCAGTACCGGGACAGGACATTACGAGCAGTACTTC. This gives the protein CASSTGTGHYEQYF. This chain joins TRBV6-5 and TRBJ2-7, with 8 nucleotides matching TRBD1. V gave up 5 bases and J gave up 4 bases; unmatched junction bases: 7. Germline-derived CDR1 and CDR2 are MNHEY and SVGAGI. There are 14 residues in the CDR3.

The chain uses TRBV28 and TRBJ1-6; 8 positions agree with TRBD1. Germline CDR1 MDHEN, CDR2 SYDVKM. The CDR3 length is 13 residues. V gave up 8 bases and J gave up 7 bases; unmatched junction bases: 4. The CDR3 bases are TGTGCCAGCCTTGGACAGGGAAATTCACCCCTCCACTTT. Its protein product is CASLGQGNSPLHF.

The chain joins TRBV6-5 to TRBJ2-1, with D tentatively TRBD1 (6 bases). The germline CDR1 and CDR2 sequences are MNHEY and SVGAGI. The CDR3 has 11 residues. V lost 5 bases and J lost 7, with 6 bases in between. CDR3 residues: CASSRGNEQFF. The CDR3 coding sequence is TGTGCCAGCAGTAGGGGGAATGAGCAGTTCTTC.

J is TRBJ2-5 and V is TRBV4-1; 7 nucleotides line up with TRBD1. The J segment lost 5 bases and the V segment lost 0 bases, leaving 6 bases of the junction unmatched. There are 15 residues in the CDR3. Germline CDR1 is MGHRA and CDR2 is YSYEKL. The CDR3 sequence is CASSQEQGFGETQYF. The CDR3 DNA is TGCGCCAGCAGCCAAGAACAGGGGTTCGGGGAGACCCAGTACTTC.

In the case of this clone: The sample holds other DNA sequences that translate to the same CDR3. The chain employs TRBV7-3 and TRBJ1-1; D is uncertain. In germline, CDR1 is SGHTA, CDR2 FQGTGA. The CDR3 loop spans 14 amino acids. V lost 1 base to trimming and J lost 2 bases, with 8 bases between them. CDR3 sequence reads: CASSLRGENTEAFF. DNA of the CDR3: TGTGCCAGCAGCTTAAGGGGAGAAAACACTGAAGCTTTCTTT.

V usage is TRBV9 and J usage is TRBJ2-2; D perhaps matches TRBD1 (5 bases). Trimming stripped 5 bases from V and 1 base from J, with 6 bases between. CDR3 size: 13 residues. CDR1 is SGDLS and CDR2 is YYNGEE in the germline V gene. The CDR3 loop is CASRQGNTGELFF. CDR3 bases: TGTGCCAGCAGGCAGGGGAACACCGGGGAGCTGTTTTTT.

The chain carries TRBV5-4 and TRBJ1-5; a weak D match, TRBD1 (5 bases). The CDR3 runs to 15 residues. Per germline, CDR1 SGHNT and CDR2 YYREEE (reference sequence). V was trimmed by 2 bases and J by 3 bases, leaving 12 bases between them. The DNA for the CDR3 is TGTGCCAGCAGCTTCGGAACAGGCCACAATCAGCCCCAGCATTTT. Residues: CASSFGTGHNQPQHF.

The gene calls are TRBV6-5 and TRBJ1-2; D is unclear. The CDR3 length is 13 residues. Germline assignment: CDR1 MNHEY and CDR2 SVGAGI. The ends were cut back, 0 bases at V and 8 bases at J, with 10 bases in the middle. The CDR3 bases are TGTGCCAGCAGTTACTCGAGGCAGAAGGGCTACACCTTC. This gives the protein CASSYSRQKGYTF.

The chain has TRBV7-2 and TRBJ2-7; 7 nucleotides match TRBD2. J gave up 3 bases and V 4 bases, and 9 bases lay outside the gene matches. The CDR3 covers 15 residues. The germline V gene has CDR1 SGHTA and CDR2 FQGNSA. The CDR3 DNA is TGTGCCAGCAGCTCCCTAGGCGGGAGTGACTACGAGCAGTACTTC. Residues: CASSSLGGSDYEQYF.

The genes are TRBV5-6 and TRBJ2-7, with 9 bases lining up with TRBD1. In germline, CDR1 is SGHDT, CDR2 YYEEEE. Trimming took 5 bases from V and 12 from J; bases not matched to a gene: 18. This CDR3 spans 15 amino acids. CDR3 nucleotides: TGTGCCAGCAGTCTCACGGGACAGGGCCTACGGGGAGGGTACTTC. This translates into CASSLTGQGLRGGYF.

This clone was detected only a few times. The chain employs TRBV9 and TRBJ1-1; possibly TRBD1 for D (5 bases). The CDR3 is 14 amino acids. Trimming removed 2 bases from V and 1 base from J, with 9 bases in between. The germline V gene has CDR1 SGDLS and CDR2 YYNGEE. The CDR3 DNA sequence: TGTGCCAGCAGCGTGGGGCGGGGGAACACTGAAGCTTTCTTT. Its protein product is CASSVGRGNTEAFF.

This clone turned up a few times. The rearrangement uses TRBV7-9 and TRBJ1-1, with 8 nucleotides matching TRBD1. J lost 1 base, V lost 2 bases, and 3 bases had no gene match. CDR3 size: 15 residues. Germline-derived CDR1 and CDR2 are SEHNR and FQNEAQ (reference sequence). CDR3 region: CASSLKTGENTEAFF. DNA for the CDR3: TGTGCCAGCAGCTTAAAGACAGGGGAGAACACTGAAGCTTTCTTT.

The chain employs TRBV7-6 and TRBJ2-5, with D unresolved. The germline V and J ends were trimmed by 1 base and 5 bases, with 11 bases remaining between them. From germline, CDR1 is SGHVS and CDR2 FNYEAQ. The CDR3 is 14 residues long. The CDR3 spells CASSLGLVRETQYF. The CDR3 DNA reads TGTGCCAGCAGCTTAGGTTTGGTTCGGGAGACCCAGTACTTC.

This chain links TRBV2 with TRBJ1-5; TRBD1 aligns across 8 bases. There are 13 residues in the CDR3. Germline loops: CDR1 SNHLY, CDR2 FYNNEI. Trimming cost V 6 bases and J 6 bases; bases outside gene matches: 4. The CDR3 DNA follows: TGTGCCAGCAGGGAAACAGGGGGTCAGCCCCAGCATTTT. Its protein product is CASRETGGQPQHF.

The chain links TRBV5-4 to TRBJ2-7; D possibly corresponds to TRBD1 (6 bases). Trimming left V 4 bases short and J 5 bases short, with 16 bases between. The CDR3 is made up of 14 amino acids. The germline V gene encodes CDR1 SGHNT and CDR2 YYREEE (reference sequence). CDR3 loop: CASSPTSGVNEQYF. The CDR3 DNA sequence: TGTGCCAGCAGCCCCACTTCAGGGGTGAACGAGCAGTACTTC.

CDR3 sequence reads: CASSQEGGGPSYEQYF. In DNA, the CDR3 is TGCGCCAGCAGCCAAGAGGGCGGGGGCCCCTCCTACGAGCAGTACTTC. This sequence joins TRBV4-1 and TRBJ2-5; tentatively, D is TRBD2 (7 bases). Gene TRBJ2-7 matches the end of the DNA better, so the J call may be wrong. Germline lookup yields CDR1 MGHRA and CDR2 YSYEKL. The CDR3 runs to 16 residues.

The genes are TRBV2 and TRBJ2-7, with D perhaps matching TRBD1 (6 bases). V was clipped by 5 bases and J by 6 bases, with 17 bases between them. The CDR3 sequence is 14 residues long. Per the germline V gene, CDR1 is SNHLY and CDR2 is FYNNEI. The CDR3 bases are TGTGCCAGCAGTCTCCGCAGGGGATGGGTCGAGCAGTACTTC. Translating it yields CASSLRRGWVEQYF.

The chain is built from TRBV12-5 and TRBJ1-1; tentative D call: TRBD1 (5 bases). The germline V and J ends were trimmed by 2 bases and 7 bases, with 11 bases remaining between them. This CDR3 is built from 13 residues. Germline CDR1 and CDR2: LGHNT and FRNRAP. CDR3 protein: CASGLSGGYEAFF. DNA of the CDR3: TGTGCTAGTGGTTTGTCTGGGGGGTATGAAGCTTTCTTT.

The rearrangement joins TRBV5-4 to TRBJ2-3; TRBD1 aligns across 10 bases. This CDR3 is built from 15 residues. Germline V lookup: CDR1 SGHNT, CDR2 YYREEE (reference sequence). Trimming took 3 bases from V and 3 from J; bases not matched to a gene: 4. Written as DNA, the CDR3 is TGTGCCAGCAGCTGGACGGGACAGGGGACAGATACGCAGTATTTT. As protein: CASSWTGQGTDTQYF.

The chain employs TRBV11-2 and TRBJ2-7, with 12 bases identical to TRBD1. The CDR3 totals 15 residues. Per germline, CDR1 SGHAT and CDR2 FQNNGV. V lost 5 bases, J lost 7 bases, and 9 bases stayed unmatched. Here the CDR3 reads CASSRPGQGACEQYF. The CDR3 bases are TGTGCCAGCAGCCGTCCGGGACAGGGGGCTTGTGAGCAGTACTTC.

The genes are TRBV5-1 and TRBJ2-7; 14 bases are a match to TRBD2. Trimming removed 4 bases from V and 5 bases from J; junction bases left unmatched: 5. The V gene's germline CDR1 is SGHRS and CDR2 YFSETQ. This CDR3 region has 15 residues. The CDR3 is CASSPGTSGSNEQYF. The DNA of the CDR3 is TGCGCCAGCAGCCCTGGGACTAGCGGGAGTAACGAGCAGTACTTC. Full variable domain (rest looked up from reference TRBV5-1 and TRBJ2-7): KAGVTQTPRYLIKTRGQQVTLSCSPISGHRSVSWYQQTPGQGLQFLFEYFSETQRNKGNFPGRFSGRQFSNSRSEMNVSTLELGDSALYLCASSPGTSGSNEQYFGPGTRLTVT.